These 10 T cell receptor beta chains came from one sample sequenced in a study of blood T cells in healthy people across ages. Primers used in a second PCR of roughly 7 to 12 cycles were a sample-barcoded 5' primer and a J-beta primer mix. TCRdb itself ran the 5' RACE reads through MiXCR, one entry per CDR3 protein. The sample has around 1.5 million distinct CDR3 sequences, roughly 40% seen once. Sequenced material: blood. These TCRs come from a woman between 18 and 29 years old in good health.

There are a few counts of this clonotype. The chain carries TRBV4-1 and TRBJ2-7, with 13 bases lining up with TRBD2. CDR3 length: 19 amino acids. The trim removed 1 base at V and 3 bases at J, leaving 12 bases unmatched. CDR1 is MGHRA and CDR2 is YSYEKL in the germline V gene. DNA for the CDR3: TGCGCCAGCAGCCAAGGACTAGCGGGAGGATCCCCCAAATTCTACGAGCAGTACTTC. Translation: CASSQGLAGGSPKFYEQYF.

This clonotype was detected only a few times. The rearrangement links TRBV28 to TRBJ1-4, with 9 bases lining up with TRBD1. The ends lost 6 bases at V and 6 bases at J; junction bases unmatched: 8. The CDR3 contains 15 residues. The germline V gene encodes CDR1 MDHEN and CDR2 SYDVKM. The CDR3 loop is CASSSAGQGDEKLFF. Written as DNA, the CDR3 is TGTGCCAGCAGCTCCGCGGGACAGGGAGATGAAAAACTGTTTTTT.

This chain links TRBV4-1 with TRBJ2-7, with a possible D match to TRBD2 (6 bases). This CDR3 is 13 amino acids long. The V gene's germline CDR1 is MGHRA and CDR2 YSYEKL. Trimming shortened V by 4 bases and J by 12 bases, and 19 bases separated the two germline ends. CDR3 bases: TGCGCCAGCAGCCCTCTAGCGACCGAGACCCTGTACTTC. It codes for CASSPLATETLYF.

The chain carries TRBV9 and TRBJ2-1; D is possibly TRBD2 (6 bases). The CDR3 length is 17 residues. Deletions cut 3 bases from V and 0 bases from J, with 16 bases between. Germline V gene data show CDR1 as SGDLS and CDR2 as YYNGEE. The CDR3: CASSEGLALSSYNEQFF. CDR3 in DNA: TGTGCCAGCAGCGAGGGGCTAGCGCTGAGCTCCTACAATGAGCAGTTCTTC.

This clonotype was observed a few times. The genes are TRBV27 and TRBJ1-2, with D perhaps TRBD1 (6 bases). The CDR3 is made up of 14 amino acids. Trimming removed 2 bases from V and 3 bases from J, with 10 bases in between. The germline CDR1 and CDR2 sequences are MNHEY and SMNVEV (reference sequence). The CDR3 DNA reads TGTGCCAGCAGTTTAAAGGGGGGCGACTATGGCTACACCTTC. Protein: CASSLKGGDYGYTF.

The rearrangement joins TRBV20-1 to TRBJ2-7; 8 nucleotides align to TRBD1. V gave up 7 bases and J gave up 4 bases; unmatched junction bases: 9. This CDR3 has 13 residues. The germline V gene encodes CDR1 DFQATT and CDR2 SNEGSKA (reference sequence). This CDR3 is CSVGTGPGYEQYF. CDR3 nucleotides: TGCAGTGTTGGGACAGGCCCCGGGTACGAGCAGTACTTC.

As for this clonotype: The junction and the germline gene differ at one end; a read error may be behind it. This chain uses TRBV29-1 with TRBJ1-1, with unresolved D. Germline V gene lookup returns CDR1 SQVTM and CDR2 ANQGSEA. The CDR3 contains 14 residues. The CDR3 protein is CSVEAPGGYTKAFF. CDR3 DNA: TGCAGCGTTGAAGCTCCCGGCGGATACACTAAAGCTTTCTTT.

The chain joins TRBV12-3 or TRBV12-4 to TRBJ1-2, with 10 bases identical to TRBD1. This CDR3 has 17 residues. J lost 3 bases, V lost 6 bases, and 13 bases had no gene match. This CDR3 reads CASSRGQGVGWDYGYTF. The CDR3 DNA sequence: TGTGCCAGCAGCCGCGGACAGGGGGTAGGATGGGACTATGGCTACACCTTC.

This clonotype was counted a few times. The chain links TRBV10-3 to TRBJ2-5; D remains unclear. The CDR3 spans 14 residues. CDR1 ENHRY and CDR2 SYGVKD come from the germline V gene. Trimming removed 0 bases from V and 5 bases from J, with 10 bases in between. CDR3: CAISESALGETQYF. CDR3 nucleotide sequence: TGTGCCATCAGTGAGTCGGCTCTGGGGGAGACCCAGTACTTC.

The chain couples TRBV4-1 to TRBJ2-5, with D tentatively TRBD2 (6 bases). Germline CDR1 and CDR2: MGHRA and YSYEKL. V was cut by 4 bases and J by 0 bases, with 15 bases left in between. CDR3 size: 16 residues. CDR3 DNA: TGCGCCAGCAGCCCAAAGGAGGGAGGCCACCAAGAGACCCAGTACTTC. This gives the protein CASSPKEGGHQETQYF.